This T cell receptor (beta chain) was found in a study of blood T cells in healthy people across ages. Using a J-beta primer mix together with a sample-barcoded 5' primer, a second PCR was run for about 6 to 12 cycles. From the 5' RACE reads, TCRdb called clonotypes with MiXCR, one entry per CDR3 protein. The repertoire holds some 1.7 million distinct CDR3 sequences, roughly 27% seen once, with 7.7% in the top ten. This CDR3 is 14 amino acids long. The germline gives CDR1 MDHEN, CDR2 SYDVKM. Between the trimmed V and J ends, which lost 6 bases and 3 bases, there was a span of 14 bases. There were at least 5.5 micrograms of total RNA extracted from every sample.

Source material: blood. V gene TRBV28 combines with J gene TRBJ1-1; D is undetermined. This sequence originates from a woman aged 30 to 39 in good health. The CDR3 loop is CASRTPHRDTEAFF. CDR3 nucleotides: TGTGCCAGCAGAACCCCTCATCGGGACACTGAAGCTTTCTTT.